This is a list of T cell receptor beta chains from one sample in a study of T cells in narcolepsy. The data were produced by immunoSEQ multiplex PCR, yet TCRdb's version contains in-frame clones alone and is incomplete. The sample lists 25,000 to 35,000 clones, about nine tenths seen once, with 1% to 1.3% in the top ten. Material: CD45RA- memory CD4+ T cells from PBMCs. The receptor source for this set is a human donor with narcolepsy. Each CDR3 is given with its conserved first and last residue. A D gene is named only where the DNA matches it firmly.

cdr3_aa	cdr3_nt	v_call	d_call	j_call
CASSYMTGDTEAFF	TGCGCCAGCAGCTATATGACAGGGGACACTGAAGCTTTCTTT	TRBV5-1	TRBD1	TRBJ1-1
CASSLGQGEEKLFF	TGCGCCAGCAGCTTAGGACAGGGTGAAGAAAAACTGTTTTTT	TRBV5-1	TRBD1	TRBJ1-4
CASSPDSGGTDTQYF	TGCGCCAGCAGCCCAGATAGCGGGGGCACAGATACGCAGTATTTT	TRBV10-2	TRBD2	TRBJ2-3
CASSPGQPRDGYTF	TGTGCCAGCAGTCCGGGACAGCCAAGGGATGGCTACACCTTC	TRBV27	TRBD1	TRBJ1-2
CASSPSSGGARETQYF	TGTGCCAGCAGCCCATCTAGCGGGGGGGCGAGGGAGACCCAGTACTTC	TRBV2	TRBD2	TRBJ2-5
CASSLGHPGSDEQFF	TGTGCCAGCAGCTTAGGCCACCCGGGGAGCGATGAGCAGTTCTTC	TRBV11-2	NA	TRBJ2-1
CASSSSGEYQETQYF	TGTGCCAGCAGCTCTAGCGGGGAGTACCAAGAGACCCAGTACTTC	TRBV5-4	TRBD2	TRBJ2-5
CASSPTGINEKLFF	TGTGCCAGCAGCCCGACAGGGATCAATGAAAAACTGTTTTTT	TRBV7-8	TRBD1	TRBJ1-4
CASSALGGRTDTQYF	TGTGCCAGCAGCGCCTTAGGGGGACGCACAGATACGCAGTATTTT	TRBV9	NA	TRBJ2-3
CSHSGTGNGEQFF	TGCAGCCACTCCGGGACAGGGAATGGGGAGCAGTTCTTC	TRBV29-1	TRBD1	TRBJ2-1
CASSIVGGKGVKLNTGELFF	TGTGCCAGTAGTATAGTCGGGGGCAAGGGGGTTAAACTGAACACCGGGGAGCTGTTTTTT	TRBV19	NA	TRBJ2-2
CASSPLGRLGTEAFF	TGTGCCAGCAGTCCCTTAGGGAGGTTAGGGACTGAAGCTTTCTTT	TRBV7-9	NA	TRBJ1-1
CASSRGQGGGSYNSPLHF	TGTGCCAGCAGCCGCGGACAGGGAGGAGGCTCCTATAATTCACCCCTCCACTTT	TRBV5-5	TRBD1	TRBJ1-6
CSVEGGPGELFF	TGCAGCGTTGAAGGGGGTCCCGGGGAGCTGTTTTTT	TRBV29-1	NA	TRBJ2-2
CASSQRGSRTDTQYF	TGTGCCAGCAGCCAAAGGGGCTCAAGGACAGATACGCAGTATTTT	TRBV14	NA	TRBJ2-3
CASSYPRTGGNTEAFF	TGTGCCAGCAGTTACCCGCGGACAGGGGGAAACACTGAAGCTTTCTTT	TRBV6-6	TRBD1	TRBJ1-1